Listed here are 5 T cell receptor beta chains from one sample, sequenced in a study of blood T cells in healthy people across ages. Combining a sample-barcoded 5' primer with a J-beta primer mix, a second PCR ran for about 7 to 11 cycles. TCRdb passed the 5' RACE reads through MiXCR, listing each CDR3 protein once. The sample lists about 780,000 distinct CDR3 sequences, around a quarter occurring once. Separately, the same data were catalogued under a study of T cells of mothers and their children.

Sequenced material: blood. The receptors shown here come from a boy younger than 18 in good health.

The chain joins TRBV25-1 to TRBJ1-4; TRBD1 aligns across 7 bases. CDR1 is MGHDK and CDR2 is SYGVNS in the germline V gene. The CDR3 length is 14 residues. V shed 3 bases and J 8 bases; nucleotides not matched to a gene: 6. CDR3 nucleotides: TGTGCCAGCAGTGACAGGGGGGCTTCGGAAAAACTGTTTTTT. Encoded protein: CASSDRGASEKLFF.

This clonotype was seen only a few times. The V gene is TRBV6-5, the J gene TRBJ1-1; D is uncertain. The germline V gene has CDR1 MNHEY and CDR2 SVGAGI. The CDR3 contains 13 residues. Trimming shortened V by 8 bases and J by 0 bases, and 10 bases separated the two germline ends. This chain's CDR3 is CASGTVMNTEAFF. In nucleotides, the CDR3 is TGTGCCAGCGGCACGGTCATGAACACTGAAGCTTTCTTT.

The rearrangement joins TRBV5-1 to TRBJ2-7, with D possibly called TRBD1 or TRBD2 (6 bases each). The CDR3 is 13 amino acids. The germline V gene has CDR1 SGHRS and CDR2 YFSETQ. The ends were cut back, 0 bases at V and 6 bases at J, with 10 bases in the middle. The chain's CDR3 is CASSLEGGGEQYF. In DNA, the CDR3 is TGCGCCAGCAGCTTGGAGGGGGGCGGCGAGCAGTACTTC.

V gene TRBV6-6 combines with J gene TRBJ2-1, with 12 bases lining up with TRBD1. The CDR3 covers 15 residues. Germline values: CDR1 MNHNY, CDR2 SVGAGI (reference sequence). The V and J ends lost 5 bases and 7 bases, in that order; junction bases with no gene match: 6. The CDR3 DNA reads TGTGCCAGCAGTCCAGGGACAGGGGGCTCGAATGAGCAGTTCTTC. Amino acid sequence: CASSPGTGGSNEQFF.

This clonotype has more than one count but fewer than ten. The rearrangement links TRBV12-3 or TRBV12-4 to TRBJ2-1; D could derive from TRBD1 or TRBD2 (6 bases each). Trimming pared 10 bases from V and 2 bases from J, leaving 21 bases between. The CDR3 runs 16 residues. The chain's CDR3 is CATTRPGARAYNEQFF. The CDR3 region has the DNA TGTGCCACCACCAGGCCGGGGGCTCGGGCCTACAATGAGCAGTTCTTC.